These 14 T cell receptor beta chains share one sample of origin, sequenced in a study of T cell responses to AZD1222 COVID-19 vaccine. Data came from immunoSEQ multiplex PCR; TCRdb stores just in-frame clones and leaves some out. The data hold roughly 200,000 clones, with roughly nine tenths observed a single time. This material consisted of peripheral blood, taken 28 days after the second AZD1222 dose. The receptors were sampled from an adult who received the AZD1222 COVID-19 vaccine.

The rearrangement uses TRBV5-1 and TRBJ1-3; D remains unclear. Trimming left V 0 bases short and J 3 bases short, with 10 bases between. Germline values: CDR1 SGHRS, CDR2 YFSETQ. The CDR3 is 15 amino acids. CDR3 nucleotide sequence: TGCGCCAGCAGCTTGGATGCAAAAAATGGAAACACCATATATTTT. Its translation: CASSLDAKNGNTIYF. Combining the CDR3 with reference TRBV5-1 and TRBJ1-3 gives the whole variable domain KAGVTQTPRYLIKTRGQQVTLSCSPISGHRSVSWYQQTPGQGLQFLFEYFSETQRNKGNFPGRFSGRQFSNSRSEMNVSTLELGDSALYLCASSLDAKNGNTIYFGEGSWLTVV.

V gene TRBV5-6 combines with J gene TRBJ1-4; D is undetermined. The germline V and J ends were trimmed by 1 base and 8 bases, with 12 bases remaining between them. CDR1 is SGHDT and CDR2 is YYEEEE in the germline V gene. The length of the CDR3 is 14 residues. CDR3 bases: TGTGCCAGCAGCTTGAGGCGGGGATTGGAAAAACTGTTTTTT. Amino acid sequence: CASSLRRGLEKLFF.

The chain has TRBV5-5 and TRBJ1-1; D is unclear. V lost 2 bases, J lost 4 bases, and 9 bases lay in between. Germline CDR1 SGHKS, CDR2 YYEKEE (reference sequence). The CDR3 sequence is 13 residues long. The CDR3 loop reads CASSLVVLTEAFF. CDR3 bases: TGTGCCAGCAGCTTAGTCGTGCTCACTGAAGCTTTCTTT.

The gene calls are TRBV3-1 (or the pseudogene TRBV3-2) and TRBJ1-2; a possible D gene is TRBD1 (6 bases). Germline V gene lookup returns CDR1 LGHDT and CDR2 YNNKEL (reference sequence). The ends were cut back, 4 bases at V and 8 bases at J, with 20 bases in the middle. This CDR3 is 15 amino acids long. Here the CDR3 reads CASSLKYGQGMGYTF. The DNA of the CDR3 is TGTGCCAGCAGCCTTAAGTACGGGCAGGGGATGGGCTACACCTTC.

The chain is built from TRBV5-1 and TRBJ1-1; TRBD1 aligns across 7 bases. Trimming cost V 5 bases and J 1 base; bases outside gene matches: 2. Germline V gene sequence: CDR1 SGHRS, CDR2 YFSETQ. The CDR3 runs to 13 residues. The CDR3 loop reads CASRGGPNTEAFF. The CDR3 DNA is TGCGCCAGCAGAGGGGGCCCGAACACTGAAGCTTTCTTT.

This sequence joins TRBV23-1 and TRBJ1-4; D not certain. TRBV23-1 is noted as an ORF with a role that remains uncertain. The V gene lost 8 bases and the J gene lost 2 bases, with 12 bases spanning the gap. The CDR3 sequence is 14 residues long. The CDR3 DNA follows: TGCGCCAGCCCCGGGAGGTCGACTAATGAAAAACTGTTTTTT. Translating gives CASPGRSTNEKLFF.

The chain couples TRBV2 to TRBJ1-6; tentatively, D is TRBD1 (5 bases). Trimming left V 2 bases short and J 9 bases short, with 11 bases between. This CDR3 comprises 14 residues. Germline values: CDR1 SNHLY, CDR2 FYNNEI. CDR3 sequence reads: CASSEPRESSPLHF. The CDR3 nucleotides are TGTGCCAGCAGTGAACCCAGGGAGAGTTCACCCCTCCACTTT.

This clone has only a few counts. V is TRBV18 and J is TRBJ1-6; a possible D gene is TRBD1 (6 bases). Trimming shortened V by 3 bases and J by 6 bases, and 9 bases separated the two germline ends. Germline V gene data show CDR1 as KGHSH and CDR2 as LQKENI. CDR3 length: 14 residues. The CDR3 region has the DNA TGTGCCAGCTCACCGGACAGTGGTAATTCACCCCTCCACTTT. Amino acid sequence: CASSPDSGNSPLHF.

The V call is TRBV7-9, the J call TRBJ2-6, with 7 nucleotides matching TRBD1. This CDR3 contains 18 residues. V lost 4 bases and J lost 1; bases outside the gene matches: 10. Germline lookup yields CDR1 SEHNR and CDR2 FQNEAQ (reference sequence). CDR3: CASSSDRVSHSGANVLTF. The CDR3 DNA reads TGTGCCAGCAGCTCTGACAGGGTTTCACATTCTGGGGCCAACGTCCTGACTTTC.

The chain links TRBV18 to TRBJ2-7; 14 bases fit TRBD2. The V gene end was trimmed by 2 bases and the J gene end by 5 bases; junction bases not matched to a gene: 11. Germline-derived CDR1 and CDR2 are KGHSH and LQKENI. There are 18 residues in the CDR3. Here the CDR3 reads CASSPGLAGGSYLNEQYF. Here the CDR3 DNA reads TGTGCCAGCTCACCAGGACTAGCGGGGGGCTCCTATTTGAACGAGCAGTACTTC.

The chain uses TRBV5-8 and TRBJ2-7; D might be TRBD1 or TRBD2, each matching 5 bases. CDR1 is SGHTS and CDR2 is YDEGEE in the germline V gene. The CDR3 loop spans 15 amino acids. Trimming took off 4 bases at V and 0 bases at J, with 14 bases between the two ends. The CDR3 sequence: CASSLVGVNSYEQYF. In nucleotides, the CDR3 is TGTGCCAGCAGCCTAGTGGGGGTTAACTCCTACGAGCAGTACTTC.

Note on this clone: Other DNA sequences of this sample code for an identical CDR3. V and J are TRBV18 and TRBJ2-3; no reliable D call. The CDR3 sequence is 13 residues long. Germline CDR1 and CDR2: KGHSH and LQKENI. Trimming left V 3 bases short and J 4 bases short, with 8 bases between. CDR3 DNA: TGTGCCAGCTCACCTACCGAGGCAGATACGCAGTATTTT. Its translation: CASSPTEADTQYF.

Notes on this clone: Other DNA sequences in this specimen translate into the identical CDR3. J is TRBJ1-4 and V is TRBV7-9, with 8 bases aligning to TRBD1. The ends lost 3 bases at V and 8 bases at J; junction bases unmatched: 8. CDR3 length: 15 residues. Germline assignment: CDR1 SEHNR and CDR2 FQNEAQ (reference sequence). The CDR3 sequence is CASSLGQGAREKLFF. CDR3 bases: TGTGCCAGCAGCTTGGGCCAGGGGGCTCGGGAAAAACTGTTTTTT.

This CDR3 is CASSRRGQGTDTQYF. Written as DNA, the CDR3 is TGTGCCAGCAGCCGGAGGGGACAGGGCACAGATACGCAGTATTTT. The chain links TRBV3-1 (or the pseudogene TRBV3-2) to TRBJ2-3; 8 nucleotides agree with TRBD1. The germline V gene has CDR1 LGHDT and CDR2 YNNKEL (reference sequence). The CDR3 has 15 residues. J was trimmed by 1 base and V by 4 bases; bases with no gene match: 4.